The next 28 T cell receptor beta chains were all read from a single sample in a study of blood T cell repertoires in COVID-19. The protocol was immunoSEQ multiplex PCR, while the TCRdb copy is restricted to in-frame clones and leaves out a portion. The sample records about 76,000 clones, over 75% being singletons. Specimen: peripheral blood. The receptors here all came from a man aged 50-60 years with active COVID-19.

The chain combines TRBV5-4 with TRBJ1-1; D gene unclear. In germline, CDR1 is SGHNT, CDR2 YYREEE (reference sequence). Trimming pared 0 bases from V and 1 base from J, leaving 16 bases between. The CDR3 extends over 17 amino acids. The CDR3 protein is CASSLATVSSTNTEAFF. CDR3 nucleotide sequence: TGTGCCAGCAGCTTGGCCACAGTGTCCTCAACGAACACTGAAGCTTTCTTT.

This clone was recorded a few times. The chain is built from TRBV4-1 and TRBJ1-4; 8 bases align to TRBD1. Germline lookup yields CDR1 MGHRA and CDR2 YSYEKL. The CDR3 is 15 residues long. The trim removed 2 bases at V and 7 bases at J, leaving 6 bases unmatched. The DNA for the CDR3 is TGCGCCAGCAGCCAATTCCGACAGGGGCGTGAAAAACTGTTTTTT. Protein sequence: CASSQFRQGREKLFF.

The CDR3 region is CASTPTGTHQETQYF. In DNA, the CDR3 is TGTGCCAGTACCCCGACAGGGACCCACCAAGAGACCCAGTACTTC. J is TRBJ2-5 and V is TRBV19; TRBD1 aligns across 7 bases. Germline V CDR1 and CDR2: LNHDA, SQIVND (reference sequence). The V segment lost 7 bases and the J segment 0 bases; nucleotides outside the gene matches: 8. The CDR3 covers 15 residues.

V usage is TRBV10-3 and J usage is TRBJ2-1, with 16 bases that match TRBD2. The CDR3 covers 20 residues. V shed 4 bases and J 3 bases; nucleotides not matched to a gene: 12. CDR1 ENHRY and CDR2 SYGVKD come from the germline V gene. CDR3 nucleotides: TGTGCCATCAGTGCCCAATACGGGACTAGCGGGAGGGTGGGCTACAATGAGCAGTTCTTC. Residues: CAISAQYGTSGRVGYNEQFF.

This chain connects TRBV28 to TRBJ2-1; 7 bases are shared with TRBD1. V trimming: 3 bases; J trimming: 6 bases; junction bases outside the gene matches: 14. The CDR3 is 17 amino acids. Germline V CDR1 and CDR2: MDHEN, SYDVKM. The CDR3 here is CASSFPYSVGQVNEQFF. The CDR3, as DNA: TGTGCCAGCAGTTTCCCCTATAGTGTAGGACAGGTCAATGAGCAGTTCTTC.

The chain combines TRBV27 with TRBJ2-1, with a possible D match to TRBD2 (6 bases). Germline loops: CDR1 MNHEY, CDR2 SMNVEV (reference sequence). The CDR3 is made up of 17 amino acids. V lost 2 bases and J 4 bases, leaving 18 bases between the germline ends. CDR3 nucleotides: TGTGCCAGCAGTTTAACTCCCCCGGGAGAGGAATACAATGAGCAGTTCTTC. Amino acid sequence: CASSLTPPGEEYNEQFF.

This chain links TRBV29-1 with TRBJ1-5, with D possibly being TRBD1 (6 bases). The CDR3 length is 20 residues. Germline lookup yields CDR1 SQVTM and CDR2 ANQGSEA. V gave up 7 bases and J gave up 0 bases, with 31 bases separating them. Written as DNA, the CDR3 is TGCAGCGCTCAAAACTGGCAGGGACATATAGGGTTCGATAGCAATCAGCCCCAGCATTTT. Encoded protein: CSAQNWQGHIGFDSNQPQHF. Full variable domain (missing parts from reference TRBV29-1 and TRBJ1-5): SAVISQKPSRDICQRGTSLTIQCQVDSQVTMMFWYRQQPGQSLTLIATANQGSEATYESGFVIDKFPISRPNLTFSTLTVSNMSPEDSSIYLCSAQNWQGHIGFDSNQPQHFGDGTRLSIL.

Sample share makes this clone medium-sized. V usage is TRBV24-1 and J usage is TRBJ2-2, with D maybe TRBD2 (6 bases). The CDR3 contains 15 residues. The ends were cut back, 6 bases at V and 4 bases at J, with 14 bases in the middle. Looked up from germline, CDR1 is KGHDR and CDR2 is SFDVKD. The DNA of the CDR3 is TGTGCCACCAGTCCCACGCGGGATAGCACCGGGGAGCTGTTTTTT. Its protein product is CATSPTRDSTGELFF.

The chain carries TRBV24-1 and TRBJ2-2; D call uncertain. Germline lookup yields CDR1 KGHDR and CDR2 SFDVKD. CDR3 length: 13 amino acids. Trimming took 8 bases from V and 1 from J, leaving 7 bases between them. CDR3: CATTGRNTGELFF. For the CDR3, the DNA is TGTGCCACCACGGGTCGGAACACCGGGGAGCTGTTTTTT.

The chain joins TRBV24-1 to TRBJ2-5; TRBD2 aligns across 14 bases. Germline CDR1 and CDR2: KGHDR and SFDVKD. The CDR3 contains 17 residues. V was clipped by 3 bases and J by 5 bases; unmatched bases: 7. The CDR3: CATSDLTSGGATETQYF. The CDR3 DNA follows: TGTGCCACCAGTGATCTGACTAGCGGGGGGGCCACGGAGACCCAGTACTTC.

DNA of the CDR3: TGTGCCAGCAGCCAGACTAGCGGAGATACGCAGTATTTT. It codes for CASSQTSGDTQYF. The J gene is TRBJ2-3, the V gene TRBV28; the match to TRBD2 covers 9 bases. J gave up 5 bases and V 6 bases, and 3 bases lay outside the gene matches. CDR1 and CDR2 from the germline V gene are MDHEN and SYDVKM. There are 13 residues in the CDR3.

The V gene is TRBV6-4, the J gene TRBJ1-1; perhaps TRBD1 as D (6 bases). CDR3 size: 14 residues. Trimming left V 6 bases short and J 1 base short, with 12 bases between. Germline V gene data show CDR1 as MRHNA and CDR2 as SNTAGT. CDR3 coding DNA: TGTGCCAGCAGGGGAGACAGGCGGAACACTGAAGCTTTCTTT. Protein product: CASRGDRRNTEAFF.

This rearrangement joins TRBV4-2 to TRBJ2-1, with a possible D match to TRBD2 (6 bases). Germline V gives CDR1 LGHNA, CDR2 YNFKEQ. The CDR3 extends over 14 amino acids. Between the trimmed V and J ends, which lost 0 bases and 3 bases, there was a span of 6 bases. As DNA, the CDR3 is TGTGCCAGCAGCCAAGAGGAGGGCTACAATGAGCAGTTCTTC. The encoded protein is CASSQEEGYNEQFF.

V and J are TRBV11-1 and TRBJ1-1, with D possibly being TRBD1 (6 bases). Germline V gene sequence: CDR1 SGHAT, CDR2 FQDESV (reference sequence). The CDR3 spans 16 residues. Trimming left V 5 bases short and J 0 bases short, with 16 bases between. In DNA form, the CDR3 reads TGTGCCAGCAGCAGGGGGGGCAGTTTAATGAACACTGAAGCTTTCTTT. The encoded protein is CASSRGGSLMNTEAFF. Looking up the rest from reference TRBV11-1 and TRBJ1-1 gives the full variable domain: EAEVAQSPRYKITEKSQAVAFWCDPISGHATLYWYRQILGQGPELLVQFQDESVVDDSQLPKDRFSAERLKGVDSTLKIQPAELGDSAMYLCASSRGGSLMNTEAFFGQGTRLTVV.

This clone was observed a single time. The chain employs TRBV5-6 and TRBJ2-4, with D perhaps matching TRBD1 (5 bases). CDR1 is SGHDT, CDR2 YYEEEE, per germline. The length of the CDR3 is 14 residues. The germline V and J ends were trimmed by 0 bases and 9 bases, with 13 bases remaining between them. The CDR3 protein is CASSLGTPLSIQYF. As DNA, the CDR3 is TGTGCCAGCAGCTTGGGGACACCGCTGTCCATTCAGTACTTC. Variable domain in full (rest from reference TRBV5-6 and TRBJ2-4): DAGVTQSPTHLIKTRGQQVTLRCSPKSGHDTVSWYQQALGQGPQFIFQYYEEEERQRGNFPDRFSGHQFPNYSSELNVNALLLGDSALYLCASSLGTPLSIQYFGAGTRLSVL.

Many counts were recorded for this clone. This chain connects TRBV7-9 to TRBJ1-1, with a possible D match to TRBD1 (5 bases). The CDR3 is made up of 12 amino acids. The V end was cut by 3 bases, the J end by 6 bases, with 8 bases between. Germline loops: CDR1 SEHNR, CDR2 FQNEAQ (reference sequence). The CDR3 nucleotides read TGTGCCAGCAGCTTTGGGGGGGCTGAAGCTTTCTTT. Its protein product is CASSFGGAEAFF.

The rearrangement links TRBV28 to TRBJ2-1; perhaps TRBD2 as D (6 bases). V was pared by 1 base and J by 12 bases, with 10 bases between. The CDR3 is 12 amino acids. The germline V gene has CDR1 MDHEN and CDR2 SYDVKM. CDR3 protein: CASSLSGRLQFF. DNA of the CDR3: TGTGCCAGCAGTTTATCGGGGAGGTTGCAGTTCTTC.

This clone was counted a single time. The chain combines TRBV3-1 (or the pseudogene TRBV3-2) with TRBJ1-1, with unresolved D. Germline-derived CDR1 and CDR2 are LGHDT and YNNKEL (reference sequence). V lost 4 bases and J lost 2, with 11 bases in between. The CDR3 has 14 residues. The CDR3 loop reads CASSRSELNTEAFF. CDR3 DNA sequence: TGTGCCAGCAGCCGGAGCGAACTCAACACTGAAGCTTTCTTT.

The rearrangement links TRBV11-2 to TRBJ2-5, with D possibly matching TRBD2 (5 bases). CDR3 length equals 13 residues. Germline CDR1 reads SGHAT; CDR2 reads FQNNGV. The V gene lost 1 base and the J gene lost 2 bases, with 5 bases spanning the gap. This CDR3 is CASSLGEQETQYF. DNA of the CDR3: TGTGCCAGCAGCTTAGGGGAGCAAGAGACCCAGTACTTC.

The gene calls are TRBV3-1 (or the pseudogene TRBV3-2) and TRBJ1-2; 9 bases are shared with TRBD1. CDR3 length: 14 amino acids. Trimming took 8 bases from V and 2 from J; bases not matched to a gene: 6. CDR1 LGHDT and CDR2 YNNKEL come from the germline V gene (reference sequence). CDR3 residues: CASGRTGANYGYTF. CDR3 sequence (DNA): TGTGCCAGCGGTCGGACAGGGGCGAACTATGGCTACACCTTC.

The CDR3 reads CASSPPFPGNYEQYF. The CDR3 DNA follows: TGTGCCAGCTCACCACCGTTTCCAGGTAACTACGAGCAGTACTTC. The chain carries TRBV18 and TRBJ2-7; D ambiguous. Germline assignment: CDR1 KGHSH and CDR2 LQKENI. Trimming took off 0 bases at V and 3 bases at J, with 12 bases between the two ends. This CDR3 comprises 15 residues.

This chain connects TRBV6-4 to TRBJ2-3; D is possibly TRBD2 (5 bases). The CDR3 sequence is 15 residues long. CDR1 and CDR2 (germline): MRHNA, SNTAGT. V shed 0 bases and J shed 8 bases, with 15 bases lying between them. For the CDR3, the DNA is TGTGCCAGCAGTGACTCGTCGAGGGAAAGAGGTACGCAGTATTTT. Translating gives CASSDSSRERGTQYF.

CDR3 in DNA: TGTGCCAGCAACCTTGGGGAGGGTTTAAACCCGTCTGGGGCCAACGTCCTGACTTTC. Translating it yields CASNLGEGLNPSGANVLTF. The chain is built from TRBV19 and TRBJ2-6; 7 bases match TRBD2. Germline V gene data show CDR1 as LNHDA and CDR2 as SQIVND (reference sequence). This CDR3 is 19 amino acids long. Losses at the gene ends were 9 bases for V and 1 base for J; bases not matched to a gene: 18.

This chain links TRBV19 with TRBJ2-4, with 8 bases matching TRBD2. J lost 8 bases, V lost 6 bases, and 6 bases had no gene match. This CDR3 comprises 13 residues. CDR1 and CDR2 from the germline V gene are LNHDA and SQIVND (reference sequence). CDR3: CASRIREGDIQYF. CDR3 coding DNA: TGTGCCAGTAGGATTCGGGAGGGGGACATTCAGTACTTC.

The rearrangement joins TRBV28 to TRBJ2-7; 8 bases line up with TRBD2. CDR3 size: 14 residues. Germline V gene sequence: CDR1 MDHEN, CDR2 SYDVKM. Losses at the gene ends were 5 bases for V and 3 bases for J; bases not matched to a gene: 6. The chain's CDR3 is CASSGTSGIYEQYF. The CDR3 coding sequence is TGTGCCAGCAGTGGAACTAGCGGTATCTACGAGCAGTACTTC.

This chain joins TRBV5-1 and TRBJ1-1, with 7 bases lining up with TRBD1. Germline V gives CDR1 SGHRS, CDR2 YFSETQ. Trimming cost V 1 base and J 5 bases; bases outside gene matches: 5. The CDR3 length is 14 residues. CDR3 coding DNA: TGCGCCAGCAGCTTGACAGGGGAGATTACTGAAGCTTTCTTT. It yields the protein CASSLTGEITEAFF.

The chain links TRBV7-2 to TRBJ2-5; 9 nucleotides match TRBD2. Germline trimming cut 3 bases from V and 4 bases from J; bases unmatched to any gene: 6. The CDR3 is 15 residues long. Germline V gene sequence: CDR1 SGHTA, CDR2 FQGNSA. CDR3 DNA: TGTGCCAGCAGCTTCCAGCGGGGGGTGGGAGAGACCCAGTACTTC. Amino acid sequence: CASSFQRGVGETQYF.

The chain links TRBV7-3 to TRBJ2-3; 10 bases line up with TRBD1. Germline V gene lookup returns CDR1 SGHTA and CDR2 FQGTGA. The CDR3 is made up of 15 amino acids. V lost 5 bases to trimming and J lost 4 bases; unmatched junction nucleotides: 6. The CDR3 DNA sequence: TGTGCCAGCAGCCCACAGGGACAGGGGCCAGATACGCAGTATTTT. This translates into CASSPQGQGPDTQYF. The entire variable domain, with the rest obtained from reference TRBV7-3 and TRBJ2-3, is as follows: GAGVSQTPSNKVTEKGKYVELRCDPISGHTALYWYRQSLGQGPEFLIYFQGTGAADDSGLPNDRFFAVRPEGSVSTLKIQRTERGDSAVYLCASSPQGQGPDTQYFGPGTRLTVL.